A selection of T cell receptor beta chains follows, all from one sample in a study of CD8 T cells in Susac syndrome. TCRdb analysed the immunoSEQ multiplex PCR reads with MiXCR anew, one entry per CDR3 protein. The data hold about 53,000 distinct CDR3 sequences, with roughly 94% observed a single time. Sequenced material: CD8+ T cells from PBMCs. All receptors derive from a human donor with Susac syndrome. Both conserved end residues are trimmed from each CDR3. Each record gives: J gene, V gene, CDR3 protein.

TRBJ2-7	TRBV5-1	ASSEDRTYEQY
TRBJ1-6	TRBV20-1	SARDFTSSYNSPLH
TRBJ2-1	TRBV9	ASSVDVGNEQF
TRBJ2-7	TRBV19	ASNLAPSYEQY
TRBJ1-2	TRBV10-3	AIRGTYGYT
TRBJ2-1	TRBV2	ASSERSGGASNEQF
TRBJ2-4	TRBV4-1	ASSQGSTGTRKAKNIQY
TRBJ1-1	TRBV4-1	ASTQTGRSSTEAF
TRBJ2-1	TRBV20-1	SADAAEGGNEQF
TRBJ1-2	TRBV2	ASSGQANYGYT
TRBJ1-2	TRBV7-8	ASSLDRGTNYGYT
TRBJ1-1	TRBV7-2	ASSLVGANTEAF
TRBJ1-1	TRBV29-1	SHFPRPGDMNTEAF
TRBJ2-3	TRBV7-6	ASTLGWGTTDTQY
TRBJ2-3	TRBV20-1	SAKQDTQY
TRBJ2-5	TRBV7-8	ASSRTGEPQETQY
TRBJ2-3	TRBV28	ASSQQGGGTDTQY
TRBJ2-1	TRBV7-7	ASSSATYNEQF
TRBJ2-7	TRBV7-9	ASSPLQPEQY
TRBJ2-5	TRBV20-1	SATGLAGITQETQY
TRBJ2-1	TRBV11-2	ASSPLGGGGNEQF
TRBJ2-3	TRBV9	ASSVGGSDTQY
TRBJ2-7	TRBV3-1	ASSQSQGTYEQY
TRBJ1-2	TRBV20-1	SARVRGDGYT
TRBJ1-1	TRBV28	ASRPGGETEAL
TRBJ1-2	TRBV6-5	ASSYTVYYT
TRBJ1-2	TRBV9	ASSVATGAGYT
TRBJ2-5	TRBV6-5	ASSNYKKTQY
TRBJ1-2	TRBV4-1	ASSQGLTGVNT
TRBJ2-1	TRBV13	ASTLGGGAGEQF
TRBJ1-5	TRBV7-8	ASSLEGRISNQPQH
TRBJ1-2	TRBV19	ASTWVGIQPYGYT
TRBJ1-5	TRBV23-1	ASSQRRWGESQPQH
TRBJ2-3	TRBV30	AWSVAGIDTQY
TRBJ1-2	TRBV5-6	ASSFLASGYT
TRBJ2-7	TRBV27	ASSLSGGYEQY
TRBJ1-3	TRBV3-1	ASSQGKGRAGNTIY
TRBJ2-4	TRBV13	ASSATIAKNIQY
TRBJ1-2	TRBV28	ASSSPGIHGYT